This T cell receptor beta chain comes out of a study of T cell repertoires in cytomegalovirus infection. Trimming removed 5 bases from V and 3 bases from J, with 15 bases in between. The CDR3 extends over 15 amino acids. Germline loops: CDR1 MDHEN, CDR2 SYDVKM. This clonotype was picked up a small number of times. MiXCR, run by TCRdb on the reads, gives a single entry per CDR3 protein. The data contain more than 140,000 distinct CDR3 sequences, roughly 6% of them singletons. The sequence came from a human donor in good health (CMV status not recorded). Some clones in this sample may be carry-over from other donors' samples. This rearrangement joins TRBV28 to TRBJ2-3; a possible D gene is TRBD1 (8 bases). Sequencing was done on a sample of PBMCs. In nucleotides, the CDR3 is TGTGCCAGCAGTCCGTACAGGGGGGGAACAGATACGCAGTATTTT. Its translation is CASSPYRGGTDTQYF.